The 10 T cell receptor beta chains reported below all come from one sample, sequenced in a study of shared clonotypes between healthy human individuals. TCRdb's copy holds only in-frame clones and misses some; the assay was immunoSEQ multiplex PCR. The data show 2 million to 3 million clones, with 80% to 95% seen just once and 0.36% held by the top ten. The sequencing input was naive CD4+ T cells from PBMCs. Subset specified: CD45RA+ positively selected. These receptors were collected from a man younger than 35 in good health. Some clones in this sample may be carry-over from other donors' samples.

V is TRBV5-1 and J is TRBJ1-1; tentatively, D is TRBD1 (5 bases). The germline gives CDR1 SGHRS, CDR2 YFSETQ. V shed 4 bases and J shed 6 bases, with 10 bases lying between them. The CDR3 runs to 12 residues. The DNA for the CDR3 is TGCGCCAGCAGCAGTCAGGGTTCTGAAGCTTTCTTT. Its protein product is CASSSQGSEAFF.

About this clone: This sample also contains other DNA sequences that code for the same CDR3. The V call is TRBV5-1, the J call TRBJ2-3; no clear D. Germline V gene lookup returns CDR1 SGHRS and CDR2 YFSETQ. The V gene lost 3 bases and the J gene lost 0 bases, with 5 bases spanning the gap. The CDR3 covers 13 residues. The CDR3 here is CASSSASTDTQYF. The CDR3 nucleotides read TGCGCCAGCAGCTCTGCTAGCACAGATACGCAGTATTTT.

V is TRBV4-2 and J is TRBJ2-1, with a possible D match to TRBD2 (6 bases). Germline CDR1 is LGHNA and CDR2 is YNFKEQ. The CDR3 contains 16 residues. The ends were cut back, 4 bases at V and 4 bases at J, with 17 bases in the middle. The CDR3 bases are TGTGCCAGCAGCCGGGGGGAGAAAATGGGATACAATGAGCAGTTCTTC. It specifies CASSRGEKMGYNEQFF.

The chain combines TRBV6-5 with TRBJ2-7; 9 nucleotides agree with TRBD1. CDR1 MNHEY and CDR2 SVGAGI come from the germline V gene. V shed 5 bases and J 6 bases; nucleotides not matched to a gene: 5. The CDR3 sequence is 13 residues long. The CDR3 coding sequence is TGTGCCAGCAGTAGACAGGGGGTATTCGAGCAGTACTTC. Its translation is CASSRQGVFEQYF.

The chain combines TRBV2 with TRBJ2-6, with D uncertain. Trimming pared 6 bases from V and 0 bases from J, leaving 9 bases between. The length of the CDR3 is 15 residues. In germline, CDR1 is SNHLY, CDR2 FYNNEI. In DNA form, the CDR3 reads TGTGCCAGCAGACTCGGACCCTCTGGGGCCAACGTCCTGACTTTC. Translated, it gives CASRLGPSGANVLTF.

CDR3 in amino acids: CASSQDLPDIWSTNEKLFF. DNA for the CDR3: TGCGCCAGCAGCCAAGATTTACCAGATATATGGTCAACTAATGAAAAACTGTTTTTT. V usage is TRBV4-3 and J usage is TRBJ1-4, with unresolved D. The CDR3 is 19 residues long. Germline CDR1 is LGHNA and CDR2 is YSLEER. V lost 0 bases and J lost 0, with 17 bases in between.

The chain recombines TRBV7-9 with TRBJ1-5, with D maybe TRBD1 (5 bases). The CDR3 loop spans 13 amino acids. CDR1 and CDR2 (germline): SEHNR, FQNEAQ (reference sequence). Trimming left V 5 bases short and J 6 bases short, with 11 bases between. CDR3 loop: CASSLGAVQPQHF. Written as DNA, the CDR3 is TGTGCCAGCAGCCTCGGGGCGGTTCAGCCCCAGCATTTT. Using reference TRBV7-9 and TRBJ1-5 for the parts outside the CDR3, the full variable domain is DTGVSQNPRHKITKRGQNVTFRCDPISEHNRLYWYRQTLGQGPEFLTYFQNEAQLEKSRLLSDRFSAERPKGSFSTLEIQRTEQGDSAMYLCASSLGAVQPQHFGDGTRLSIL.

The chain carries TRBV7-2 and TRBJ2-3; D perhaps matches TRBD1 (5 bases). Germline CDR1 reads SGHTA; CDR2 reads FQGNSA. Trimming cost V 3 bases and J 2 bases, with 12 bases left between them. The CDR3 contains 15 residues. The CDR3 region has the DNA TGTGCCAGCAGCTTGTCCCCGACAGCCACAGATACGCAGTATTTT. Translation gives CASSLSPTATDTQYF.

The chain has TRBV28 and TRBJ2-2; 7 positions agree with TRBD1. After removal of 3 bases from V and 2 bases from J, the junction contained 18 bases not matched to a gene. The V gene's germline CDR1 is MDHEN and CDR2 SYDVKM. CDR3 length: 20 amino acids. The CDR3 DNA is TGTGCCAGCAGTTTTCCCGCACTTTTTACAGGGGAAGTCAACACCGGGGAGCTGTTTTTT. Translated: CASSFPALFTGEVNTGELFF.

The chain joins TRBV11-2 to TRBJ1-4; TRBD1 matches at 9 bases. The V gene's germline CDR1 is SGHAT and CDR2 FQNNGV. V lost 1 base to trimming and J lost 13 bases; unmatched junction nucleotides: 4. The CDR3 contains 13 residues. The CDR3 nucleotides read TGTGCCAGCAGCTTAGTACAGGGGGCCGGACTGTTTTTT. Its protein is CASSLVQGAGLFF.